The TCR beta chain described here comes from a study of regulatory T cells in long-lasting Graves disease. The sample holds many counts of this clonotype. V was shortened by 0 bases and J by 0 bases, with 12 bases between the two germline ends. This CDR3 region has 15 residues. Germline V gives CDR1 DFQATT, CDR2 SNEGSKA (reference sequence). Arm-PCR of CDR3 regions and iRepertoire HTBI primers were the basis on which TCR beta libraries were built. TCRdb independently ran MiXCR on the multiplex PCR reads; one entry per CDR3 protein. The data show some 250,000 distinct CDR3 sequences, around 21% seen once. The sample's time point: newly diagnosed GD, antithyroid drugs for less than 3 months. Researchers made the TCR library from RNA that was extracted from PBMCs.

The clonotype comes from a female donor with Graves disease. This chain uses TRBV20-1 with TRBJ2-7; D is unclear. The source material was peripheral blood mononuclear cells (PBMCs), sampled at new diagnosis, from a patient treated with antithyroid drugs. The CDR3 loop is CSARDMARSSYEQYF. The CDR3 region has the DNA TGCAGTGCTAGAGATATGGCGAGGAGCTCCTACGAGCAGTACTTC.